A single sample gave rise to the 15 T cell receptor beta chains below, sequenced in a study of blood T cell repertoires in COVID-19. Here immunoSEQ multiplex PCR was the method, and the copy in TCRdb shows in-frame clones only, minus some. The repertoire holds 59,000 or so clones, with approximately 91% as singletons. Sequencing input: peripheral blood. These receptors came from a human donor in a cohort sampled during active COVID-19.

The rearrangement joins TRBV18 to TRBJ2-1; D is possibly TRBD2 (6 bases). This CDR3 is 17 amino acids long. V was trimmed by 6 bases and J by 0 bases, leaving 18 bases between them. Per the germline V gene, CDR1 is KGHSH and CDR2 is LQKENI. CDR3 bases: TGTGCCAGCTCCCCCGGGGGAGTAGGAGCCTCCTACAATGAGCAGTTCTTC. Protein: CASSPGGVGASYNEQFF.

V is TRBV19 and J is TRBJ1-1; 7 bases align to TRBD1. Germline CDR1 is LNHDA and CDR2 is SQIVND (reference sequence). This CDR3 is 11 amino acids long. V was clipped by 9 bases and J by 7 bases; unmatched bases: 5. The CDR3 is CARGQADEAFF. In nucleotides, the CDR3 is TGTGCCAGAGGACAGGCCGATGAAGCTTTCTTT.

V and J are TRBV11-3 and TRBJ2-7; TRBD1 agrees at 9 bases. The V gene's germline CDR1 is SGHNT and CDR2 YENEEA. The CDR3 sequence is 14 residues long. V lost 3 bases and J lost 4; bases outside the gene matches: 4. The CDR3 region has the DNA TGTGCCAGCAGCTTGGAGACAGGGGGATACGAGCAGTACTTC. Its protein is CASSLETGGYEQYF. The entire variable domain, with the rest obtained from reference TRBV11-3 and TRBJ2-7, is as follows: EAGVVQSPRYKIIEKKQPVAFWCNPISGHNTLYWYLQNLGQGPELLIRYENEEAVDDSQLPKDRFSAERLKGVDSTLKIQPAELGDSAVYLCASSLETGGYEQYFGPGTRLTVT.

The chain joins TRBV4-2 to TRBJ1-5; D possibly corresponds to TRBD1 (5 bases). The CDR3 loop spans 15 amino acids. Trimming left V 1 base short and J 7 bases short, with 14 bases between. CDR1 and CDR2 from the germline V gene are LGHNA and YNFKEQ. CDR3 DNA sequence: TGTGCCAGCAGCCAAGGTCACGGGGGTTCCCAGCCCCAGCATTTT. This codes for CASSQGHGGSQPQHF.

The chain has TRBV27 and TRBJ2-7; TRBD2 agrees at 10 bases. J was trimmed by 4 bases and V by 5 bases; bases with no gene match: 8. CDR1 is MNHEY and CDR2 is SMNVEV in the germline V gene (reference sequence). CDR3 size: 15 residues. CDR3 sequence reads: CASSPPGLAAYEQYF. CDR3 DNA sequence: TGTGCCAGCAGTCCCCCCGGACTAGCGGCTTACGAGCAGTACTTC.

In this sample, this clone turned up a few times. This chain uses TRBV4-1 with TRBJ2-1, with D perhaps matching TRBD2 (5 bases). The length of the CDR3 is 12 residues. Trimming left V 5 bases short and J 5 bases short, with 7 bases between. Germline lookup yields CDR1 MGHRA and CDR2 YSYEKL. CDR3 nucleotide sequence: TGCGCCAGCAGCGGAGCGGACAATGAGCAGTTCTTC. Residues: CASSGADNEQFF.

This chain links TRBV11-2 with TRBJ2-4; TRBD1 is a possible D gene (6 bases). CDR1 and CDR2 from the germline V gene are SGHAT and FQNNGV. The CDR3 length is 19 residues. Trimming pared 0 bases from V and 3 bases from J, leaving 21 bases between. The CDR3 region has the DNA TGTGCCAGCAGCTTAGAGAGGGGGTGGTTGGCCTTAGGCAAAAACATTCAGTACTTC. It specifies CASSLERGWLALGKNIQYF.

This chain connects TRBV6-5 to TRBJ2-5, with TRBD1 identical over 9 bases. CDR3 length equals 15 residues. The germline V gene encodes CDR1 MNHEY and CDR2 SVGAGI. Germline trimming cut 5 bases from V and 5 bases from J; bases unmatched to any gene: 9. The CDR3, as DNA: TGTGCCAGCAGTCAGGGACAGGGTCGTAGGGAGACCCAGTACTTC. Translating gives CASSQGQGRRETQYF.

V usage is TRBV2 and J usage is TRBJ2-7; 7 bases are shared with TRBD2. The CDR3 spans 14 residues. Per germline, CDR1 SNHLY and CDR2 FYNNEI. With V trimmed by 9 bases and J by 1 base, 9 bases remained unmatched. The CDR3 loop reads CASISGAKSYEQYF. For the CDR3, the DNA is TGTGCCAGTATAAGCGGGGCCAAGTCCTACGAGCAGTACTTC.

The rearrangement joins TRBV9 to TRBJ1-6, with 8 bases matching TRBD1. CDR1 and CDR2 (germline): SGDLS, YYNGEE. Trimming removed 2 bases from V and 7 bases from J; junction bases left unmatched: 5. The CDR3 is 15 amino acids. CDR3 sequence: CASSVRDRQNSPLHF. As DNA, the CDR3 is TGTGCCAGCAGCGTCCGGGACAGGCAAAATTCACCCCTCCACTTT.

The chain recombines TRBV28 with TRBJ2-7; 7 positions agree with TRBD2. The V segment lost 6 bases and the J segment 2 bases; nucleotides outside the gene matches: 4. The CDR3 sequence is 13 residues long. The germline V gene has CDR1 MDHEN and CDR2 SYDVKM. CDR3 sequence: CASRWGGTYEQYF. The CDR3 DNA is TGTGCCAGCAGGTGGGGGGGAACCTACGAGCAGTACTTC.

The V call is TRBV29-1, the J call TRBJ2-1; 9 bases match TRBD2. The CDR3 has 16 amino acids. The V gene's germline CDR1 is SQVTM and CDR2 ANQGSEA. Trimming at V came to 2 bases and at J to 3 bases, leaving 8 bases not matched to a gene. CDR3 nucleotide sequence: TGCAGCGTTGAACAGTCGAGCGGGAGGATCTACAATGAGCAGTTCTTC. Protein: CSVEQSSGRIYNEQFF.

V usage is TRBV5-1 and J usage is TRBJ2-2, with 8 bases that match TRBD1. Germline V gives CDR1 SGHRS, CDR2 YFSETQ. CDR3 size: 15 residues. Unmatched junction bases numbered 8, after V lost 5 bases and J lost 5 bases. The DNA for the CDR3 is TGCGCCAGCAGTTATAGACAGGGGTCGACCGGGGAGCTGTTTTTT. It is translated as CASSYRQGSTGELFF. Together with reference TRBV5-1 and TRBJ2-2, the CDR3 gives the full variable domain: KAGVTQTPRYLIKTRGQQVTLSCSPISGHRSVSWYQQTPGQGLQFLFEYFSETQRNKGNFPGRFSGRQFSNSRSEMNVSTLELGDSALYLCASSYRQGSTGELFFGEGSRLTVL.

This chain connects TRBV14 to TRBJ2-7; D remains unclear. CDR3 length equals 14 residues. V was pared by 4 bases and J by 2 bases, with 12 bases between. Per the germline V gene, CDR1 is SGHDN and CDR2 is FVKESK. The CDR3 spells CASSPRYSTYEQYF. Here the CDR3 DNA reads TGTGCCAGCAGCCCCCGCTATTCCACCTACGAGCAGTACTTC.

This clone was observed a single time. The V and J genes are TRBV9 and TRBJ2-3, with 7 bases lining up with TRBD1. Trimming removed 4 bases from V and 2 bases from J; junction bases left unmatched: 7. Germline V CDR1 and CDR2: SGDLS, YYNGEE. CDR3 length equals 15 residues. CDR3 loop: CASSSRDRHTDTQYF. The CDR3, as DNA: TGTGCCAGCAGCTCGAGGGACAGACACACAGATACGCAGTATTTT.